The subject of this entry is one T cell receptor (beta chain). The data originate from a study of technical replicates of blood from a handful of donors. The CDR3 spans 13 residues. Per the germline V gene, CDR1 is SNHLY and CDR2 is FYNNEI. After removal of 7 bases from V and 5 bases from J, the junction contained 5 bases not matched to a gene. Profiled with immunoSEQ multiplex PCR; TCRdb holds only in-frame clones, not every one. This table holds about 83,000 clones, around nine tenths found once. The rearrangement links TRBV2 to TRBJ2-3, with 8 nucleotides matching TRBD2. The sample taken for sequencing was T cells isolated from PBMCs. This clonotype was obtained from a human donor in good health. CDR3 protein: CASKSGGRDTQYF. CDR3 coding DNA: TGTGCCAGCAAGAGCGGGGGCAGAGATACGCAGTATTTT.